This TCR beta chain was sequenced in a study of cytomegalovirus exposure and HLA in healthy donors. Overall study context: Membership in the Caucasian-associated ancestry cluster was found for around four fifths of fewer than 450 genotyped donors.

V lost 7 bases and J lost 4, with 19 bases in between. The CDR3 covers 15 residues. Germline V gene sequence: CDR1 SGHTA, CDR2 FQGNSA. Concerning this clone itself: Its antigen is currently unknown.

The primer mix had 60 Vbeta and 13 Jbeta primers. This table comes from immunoSEQ multiplex PCR, and its TCRdb copy is limited to in-frame clones, with some not included. This table has approximately 190,000 clones, approximately 88% appearing once. Findings of the study overall: Sequencing probably produced one cluster of sequence variants that were highly shared. With later analysis, a missense DCLRE1C variant became linked to TCR beta V- and J-gene trimming. According to the study, about 180 TCR beta chains were cytomegalovirus-associated.

The sequencing sample was made of PBMCs. The chain joins TRBV7-2 to TRBJ2-5; tentative D call: TRBD1 (5 bases). The TCR comes from a woman between 50 and 59 years old in good health and CMV-seropositive. CDR3 loop: CASTRSHQGAETQYF. The CDR3 nucleotides are TGTGCCAGCACCCGGTCCCACCAGGGTGCAGAGACCCAGTACTTC.